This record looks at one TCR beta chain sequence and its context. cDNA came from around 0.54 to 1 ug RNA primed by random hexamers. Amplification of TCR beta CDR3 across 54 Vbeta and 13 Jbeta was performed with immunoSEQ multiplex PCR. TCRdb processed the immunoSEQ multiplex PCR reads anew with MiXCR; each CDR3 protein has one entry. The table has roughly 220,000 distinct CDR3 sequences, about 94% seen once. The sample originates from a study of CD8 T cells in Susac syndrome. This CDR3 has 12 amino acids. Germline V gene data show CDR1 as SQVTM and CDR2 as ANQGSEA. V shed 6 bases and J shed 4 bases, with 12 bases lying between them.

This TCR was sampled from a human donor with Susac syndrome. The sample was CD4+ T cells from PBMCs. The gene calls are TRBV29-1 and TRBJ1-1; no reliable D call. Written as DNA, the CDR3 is TGCAGCGTGGCTAAGGATGGCACTGAAGCTTTCTTT. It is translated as CSVAKDGTEAFF.